What follows are 8 T cell receptor beta chains derived from one specimen sequenced in a study of blood T cell repertoires in COVID-19. Only in-frame clones appear in the TCRdb table, and some are missing; sequencing was by immunoSEQ multiplex PCR. The data show 50,000 to 60,000 clones, with around 87% seen just once and more than 6% held by the top ten. What was sequenced was peripheral blood. Receptor source: a human donor with active COVID-19. The donor label of this sample is uncertain.

V and J are TRBV11-2 and TRBJ2-5; no definite D call. CDR1 is SGHAT and CDR2 is FQNNGV in the germline V gene. With 5 bases removed from V and 3 bases from J, the gap between germline ends came to 4 bases. CDR3 size: 11 residues. As DNA, the CDR3 is TGTGCCAGCAGCCACAAAGAGACCCAGTACTTC. Amino acids: CASSHKETQYF.

The chain joins TRBV13 to TRBJ1-4; D is ambiguous. The CDR3 loop spans 15 amino acids. Germline-derived CDR1 and CDR2 are PRHDT and FYEKMQ (reference sequence). V was trimmed by 2 bases and J by 3 bases, leaving 10 bases between them. CDR3: CASSLSREPNEKLFF. The CDR3 DNA sequence: TGTGCCAGCAGCTTATCGCGGGAGCCTAATGAAAAACTGTTTTTT.

The CDR3 loop reads CASSLRLAGGGETQYF. The CDR3 DNA reads as TGTGCCAGCAGCCTAAGACTAGCGGGAGGTGGTGAGACCCAGTACTTC. This chain links TRBV4-2 with TRBJ2-5; 13 bases are shared with TRBD2. The V and J ends lost 4 bases and 5 bases, in that order; junction bases with no gene match: 7. CDR3 length: 16 residues. Germline loops: CDR1 LGHNA, CDR2 YNFKEQ.

The rearrangement joins TRBV6-2 or TRBV6-3 to TRBJ1-2; D ambiguous. V was trimmed by 2 bases and J by 8 bases, leaving 6 bases between them. This CDR3 is built from 11 residues. Germline V gives CDR1 MNHEY, CDR2 SVGEGT. Here the CDR3 reads CASSYDRGYTF. Written as DNA, the CDR3 is TGTGCCAGCAGTTACGATCGGGGCTACACCTTC.

In its sample, this clone was seen once. J is TRBJ2-3 and V is TRBV7-2; TRBD2 matches at 9 bases. The length of the CDR3 is 14 residues. The junction had 4 bases not matched to a gene; V was cut back by 5 bases and J by 4 bases. The germline gives CDR1 SGHTA, CDR2 FQGNSA. CDR3 nucleotide sequence: TGTGCCAGCAGCACTAGCGGGCCTGCAGATACGCAGTATTTT. It encodes CASSTSGPADTQYF.

The chain carries TRBV5-1 and TRBJ1-2; tentatively, D is TRBD1 (5 bases). Trimming took 4 bases from V and 8 from J, leaving 15 bases between them. The V gene's germline CDR1 is SGHRS and CDR2 YFSETQ. The CDR3 spans 13 residues. CDR3 loop: CASSPDSSWGYTF. In nucleotides, the CDR3 is TGCGCCAGCAGCCCCGACAGCTCTTGGGGCTACACCTTC.

The gene calls are TRBV19 and TRBJ2-3; D perhaps matches TRBD2 (5 bases). CDR3 size: 16 residues. V was clipped by 5 bases and J by 0 bases, with 15 bases between them. Germline V lookup: CDR1 LNHDA, CDR2 SQIVND (reference sequence). The CDR3 sequence is CASSAIYRESTDTQYF. CDR3 coding DNA: TGTGCCAGTAGTGCGATTTACCGGGAAAGCACAGATACGCAGTATTTT.

This sequence joins TRBV12-3 or TRBV12-4 and TRBJ2-5; the D is unclear. The germline V and J ends were trimmed by 4 bases and 5 bases, with 8 bases remaining between them. CDR3 length: 12 amino acids. The CDR3 loop reads CASSYPTETQYF. In DNA, the CDR3 is TGTGCCAGCAGTTACCCTACGGAGACCCAGTACTTC.